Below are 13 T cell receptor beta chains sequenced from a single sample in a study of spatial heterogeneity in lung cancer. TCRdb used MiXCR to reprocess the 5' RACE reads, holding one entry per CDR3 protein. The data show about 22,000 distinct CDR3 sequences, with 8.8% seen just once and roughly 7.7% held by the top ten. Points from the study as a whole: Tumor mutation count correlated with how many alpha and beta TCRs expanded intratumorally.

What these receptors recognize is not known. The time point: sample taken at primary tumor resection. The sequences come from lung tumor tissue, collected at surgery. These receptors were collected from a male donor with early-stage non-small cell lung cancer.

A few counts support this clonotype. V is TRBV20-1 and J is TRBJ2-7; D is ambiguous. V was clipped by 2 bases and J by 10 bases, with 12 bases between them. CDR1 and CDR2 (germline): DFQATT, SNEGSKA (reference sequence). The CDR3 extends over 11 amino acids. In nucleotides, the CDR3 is TGCAGTGCTAGATTCGATAGATTACAGTACTTC. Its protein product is CSARFDRLQYF.

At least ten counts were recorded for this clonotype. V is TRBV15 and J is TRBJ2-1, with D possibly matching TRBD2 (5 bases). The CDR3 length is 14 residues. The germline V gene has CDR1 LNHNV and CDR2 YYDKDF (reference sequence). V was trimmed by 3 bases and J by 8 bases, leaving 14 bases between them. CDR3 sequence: CATSSRTAGHEQFF. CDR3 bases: TGTGCCACCAGCAGCCGGACCGCGGGTCATGAGCAGTTCTTC.

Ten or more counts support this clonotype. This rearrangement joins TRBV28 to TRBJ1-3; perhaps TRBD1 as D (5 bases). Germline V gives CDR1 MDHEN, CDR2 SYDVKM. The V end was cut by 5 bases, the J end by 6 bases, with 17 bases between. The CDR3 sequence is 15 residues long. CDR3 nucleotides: TGTGCCAGCAGTCCTCCAACAGGAAAACTAAACACCATATATTTT. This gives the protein CASSPPTGKLNTIYF. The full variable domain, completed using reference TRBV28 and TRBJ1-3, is DVKVTQSSRYLVKRTGEKVFLECVQDMDHENMFWYRQDPGLGLRLIYFSYDVKMKEKGDIPEGYSVSREKKERFSLILESASTNQTSMYLCASSPPTGKLNTIYFGEGSWLTVV.

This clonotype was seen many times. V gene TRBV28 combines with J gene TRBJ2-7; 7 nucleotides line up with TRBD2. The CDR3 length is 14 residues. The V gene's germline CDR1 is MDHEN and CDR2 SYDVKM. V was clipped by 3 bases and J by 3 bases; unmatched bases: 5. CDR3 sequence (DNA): TGTGCCAGCAGTTTGCGGGGGAACCGCTACGAGCAGTACTTC. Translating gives CASSLRGNRYEQYF.

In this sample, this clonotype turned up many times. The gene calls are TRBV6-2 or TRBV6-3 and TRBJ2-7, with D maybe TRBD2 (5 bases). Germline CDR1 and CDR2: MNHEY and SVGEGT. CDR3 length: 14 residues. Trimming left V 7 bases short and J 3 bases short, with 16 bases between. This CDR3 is CASIGLPSIYEQYF. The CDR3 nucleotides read TGTGCCAGCATCGGACTGCCATCTATCTACGAGCAGTACTTC.

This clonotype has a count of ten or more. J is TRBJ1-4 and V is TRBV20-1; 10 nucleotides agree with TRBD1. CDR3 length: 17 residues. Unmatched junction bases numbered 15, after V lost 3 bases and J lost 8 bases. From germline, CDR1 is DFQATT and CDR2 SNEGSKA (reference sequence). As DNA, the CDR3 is TGCAGTGCTAGCCCGGGACAGGGGATGGAGGTGGAGGAAAAACTGTTTTTT. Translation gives CSASPGQGMEVEEKLFF.

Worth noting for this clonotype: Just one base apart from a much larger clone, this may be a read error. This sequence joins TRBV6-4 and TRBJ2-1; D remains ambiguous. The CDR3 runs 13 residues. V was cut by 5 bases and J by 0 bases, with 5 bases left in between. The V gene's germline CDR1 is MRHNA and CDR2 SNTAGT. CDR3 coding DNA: TGTGCCAGCAGTTACAACTCCTACAATGAGCAGTTCTTC. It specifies CASSYNSYNEQFF.

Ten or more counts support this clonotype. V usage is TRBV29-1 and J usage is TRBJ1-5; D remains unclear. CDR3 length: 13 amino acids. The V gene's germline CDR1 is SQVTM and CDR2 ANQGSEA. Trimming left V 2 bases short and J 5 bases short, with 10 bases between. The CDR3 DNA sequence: TGCAGCGTTGAAATAAGCATCGATCAGCCCCAGCATTTT. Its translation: CSVEISIDQPQHF.

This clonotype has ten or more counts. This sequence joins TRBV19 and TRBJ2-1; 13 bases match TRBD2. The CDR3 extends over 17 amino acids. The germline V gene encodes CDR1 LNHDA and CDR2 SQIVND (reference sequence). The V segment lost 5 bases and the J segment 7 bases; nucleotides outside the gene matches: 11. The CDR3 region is CASSLWTSGRGRNEQFF. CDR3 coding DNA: TGTGCCAGTAGTCTCTGGACTAGCGGGAGAGGTAGGAATGAGCAGTTCTTC.

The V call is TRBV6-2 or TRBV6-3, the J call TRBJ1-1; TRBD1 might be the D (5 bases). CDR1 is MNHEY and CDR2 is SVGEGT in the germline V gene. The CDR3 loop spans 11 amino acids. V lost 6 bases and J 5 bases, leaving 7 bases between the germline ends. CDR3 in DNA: TGTGCCAGCAGCGCAGGGACTGAAGCTTTCTTT. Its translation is CASSAGTEAFF.

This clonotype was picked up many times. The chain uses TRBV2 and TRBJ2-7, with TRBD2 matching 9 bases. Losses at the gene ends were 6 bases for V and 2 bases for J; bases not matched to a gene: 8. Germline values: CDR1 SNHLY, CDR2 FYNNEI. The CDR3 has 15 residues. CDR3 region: CASRGSLAGTYEQYF. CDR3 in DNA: TGTGCCAGCAGGGGAAGTCTAGCGGGGACCTACGAGCAGTACTTC.

CDR3 DNA sequence: TGTGCCAGCACCCGGGGGACCGGGGAGCTGTTTTTT. Translation gives CASTRGTGELFF. This sequence joins TRBV12-3 or TRBV12-4 and TRBJ2-2; perhaps TRBD2 as D (6 bases). The CDR3 length is 12 residues. The V and J ends lost 7 bases and 5 bases respectively, with 8 bases between them.

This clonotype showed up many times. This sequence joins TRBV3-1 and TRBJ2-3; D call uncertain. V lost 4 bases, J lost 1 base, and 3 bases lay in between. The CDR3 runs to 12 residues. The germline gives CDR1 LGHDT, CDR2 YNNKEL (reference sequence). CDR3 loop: CASSPGTDTQYF. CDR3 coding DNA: TGTGCCAGCAGCCCAGGCACAGATACGCAGTATTTT.